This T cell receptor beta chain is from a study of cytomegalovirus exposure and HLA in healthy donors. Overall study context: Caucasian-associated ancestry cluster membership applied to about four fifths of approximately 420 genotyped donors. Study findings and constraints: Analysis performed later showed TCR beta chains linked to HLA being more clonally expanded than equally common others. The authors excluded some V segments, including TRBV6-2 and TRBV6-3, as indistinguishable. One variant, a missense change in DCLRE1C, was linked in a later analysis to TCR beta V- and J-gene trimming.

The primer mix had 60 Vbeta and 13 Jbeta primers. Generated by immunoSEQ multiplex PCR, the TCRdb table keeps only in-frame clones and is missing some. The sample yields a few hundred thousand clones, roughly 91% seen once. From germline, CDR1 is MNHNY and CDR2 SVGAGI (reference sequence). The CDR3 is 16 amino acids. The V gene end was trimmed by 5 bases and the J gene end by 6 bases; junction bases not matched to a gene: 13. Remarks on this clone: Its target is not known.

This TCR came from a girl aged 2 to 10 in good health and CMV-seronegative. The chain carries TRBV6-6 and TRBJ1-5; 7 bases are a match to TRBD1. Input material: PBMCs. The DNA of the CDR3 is TGTGCCAGCAGTACAACCGGGACAGCCACAAGTCAGCCCCAGCATTTT. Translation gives CASSTTGTATSQPQHF.